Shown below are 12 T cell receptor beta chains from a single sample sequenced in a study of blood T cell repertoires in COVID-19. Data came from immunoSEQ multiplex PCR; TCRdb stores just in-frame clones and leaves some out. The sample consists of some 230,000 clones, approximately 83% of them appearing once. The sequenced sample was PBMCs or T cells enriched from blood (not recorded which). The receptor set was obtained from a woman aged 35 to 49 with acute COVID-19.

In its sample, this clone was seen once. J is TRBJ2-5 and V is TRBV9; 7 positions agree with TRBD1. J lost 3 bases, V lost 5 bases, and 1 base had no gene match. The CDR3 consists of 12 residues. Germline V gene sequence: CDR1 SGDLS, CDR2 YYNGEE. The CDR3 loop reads CASRGTEETQYF. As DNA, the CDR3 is TGTGCCAGCAGGGGGACAGAAGAGACCCAGTACTTC.

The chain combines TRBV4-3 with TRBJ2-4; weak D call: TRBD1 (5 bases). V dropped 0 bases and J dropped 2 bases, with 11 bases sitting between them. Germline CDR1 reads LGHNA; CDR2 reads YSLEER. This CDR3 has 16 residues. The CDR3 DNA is TGCGCCAGCAGCCAAGATATTCGACAGTCCAAAAACATTCAGTACTTC. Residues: CASSQDIRQSKNIQYF.

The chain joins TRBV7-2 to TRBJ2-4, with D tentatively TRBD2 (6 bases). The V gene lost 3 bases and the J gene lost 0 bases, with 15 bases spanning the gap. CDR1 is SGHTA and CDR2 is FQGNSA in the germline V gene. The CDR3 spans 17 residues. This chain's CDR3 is CASSLAGTVLAKNIQYF. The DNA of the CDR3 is TGTGCCAGCAGCTTGGCGGGGACGGTTCTAGCCAAAAACATTCAGTACTTC.

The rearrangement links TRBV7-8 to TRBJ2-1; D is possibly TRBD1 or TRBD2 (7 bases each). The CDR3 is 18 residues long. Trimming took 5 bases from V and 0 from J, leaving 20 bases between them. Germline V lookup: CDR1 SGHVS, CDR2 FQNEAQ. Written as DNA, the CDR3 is TGTGCCAGCAGCCAGGGGGGAGGGAGTGCCCTCTCCTACAATGAGCAGTTCTTC. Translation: CASSQGGGSALSYNEQFF.

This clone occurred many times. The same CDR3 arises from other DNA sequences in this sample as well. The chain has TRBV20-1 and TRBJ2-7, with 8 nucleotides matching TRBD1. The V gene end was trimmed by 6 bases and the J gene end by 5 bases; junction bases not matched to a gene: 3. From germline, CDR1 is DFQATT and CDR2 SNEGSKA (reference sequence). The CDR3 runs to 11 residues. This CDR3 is CSARQGNEQYF. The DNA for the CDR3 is TGCAGTGCGCGACAGGGGAACGAGCAGTACTTC.

CDR3 region: CASSRQGGAYNEQFF. The CDR3 DNA is TGTGCCAGCAGTCGCCAAGGGGGGGCCTACAATGAGCAGTTCTTC. This sequence joins TRBV28 and TRBJ2-1; weak D call: TRBD2 (7 bases). CDR1 is MDHEN, CDR2 SYDVKM, per germline. With 5 bases removed from V and 2 bases from J, the gap between germline ends came to 13 bases. The CDR3 is 15 residues long.

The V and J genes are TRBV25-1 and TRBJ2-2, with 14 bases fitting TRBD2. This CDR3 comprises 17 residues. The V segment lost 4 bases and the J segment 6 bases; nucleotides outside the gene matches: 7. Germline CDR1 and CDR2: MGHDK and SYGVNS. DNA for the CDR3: TGTGCCAGCAGTGGGGGACTAGCGGGGGTCAGGGCCGGGGAGCTGTTTTTT. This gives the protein CASSGGLAGVRAGELFF. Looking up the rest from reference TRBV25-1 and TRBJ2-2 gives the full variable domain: EADIYQTPRYLVIGTGKKITLECSQTMGHDKMYWYQQDPGMELHLIHYSYGVNSTEKGDLSSESTVSRIRTEHFPLTLESARPSHTSQYLCASSGGLAGVRAGELFFGEGSRLTVL.

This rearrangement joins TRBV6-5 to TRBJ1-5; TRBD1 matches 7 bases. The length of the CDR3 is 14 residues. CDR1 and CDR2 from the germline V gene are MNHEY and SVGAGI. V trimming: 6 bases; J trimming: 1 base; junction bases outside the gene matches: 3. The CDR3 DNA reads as TGTGCCAGCAGCCTGGGACAGAGCAATCAGCCCCAGCATTTT. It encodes CASSLGQSNQPQHF.

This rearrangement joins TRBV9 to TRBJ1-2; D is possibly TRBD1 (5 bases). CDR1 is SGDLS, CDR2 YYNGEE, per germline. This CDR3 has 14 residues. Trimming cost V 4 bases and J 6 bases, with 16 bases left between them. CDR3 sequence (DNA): TGTGCCAGCAGCCGTGACAGTGGGATCCATGGCTACACCTTC. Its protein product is CASSRDSGIHGYTF. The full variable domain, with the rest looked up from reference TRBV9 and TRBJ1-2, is DSGVTQTPKHLITATGQRVTLRCSPRSGDLSVYWYQQSLDQGLQFLIQYYNGEERAKGNILERFSAQQFPDLHSELNLSSLELGDSALYFCASSRDSGIHGYTFGSGTRLTVV.

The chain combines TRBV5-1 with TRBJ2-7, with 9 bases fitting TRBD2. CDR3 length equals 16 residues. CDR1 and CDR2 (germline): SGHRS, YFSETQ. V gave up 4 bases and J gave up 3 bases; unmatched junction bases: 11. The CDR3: CASSPSLAGSNYEQYF. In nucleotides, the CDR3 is TGCGCCAGCAGCCCCAGCCTAGCGGGGAGTAACTACGAGCAGTACTTC.

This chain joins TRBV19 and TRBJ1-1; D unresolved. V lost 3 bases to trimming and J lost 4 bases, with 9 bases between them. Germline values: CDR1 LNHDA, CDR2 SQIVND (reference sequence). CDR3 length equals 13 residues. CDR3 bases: TGTGCCAGTAGTATCGACTGGCTCACTGAAGCTTTCTTT. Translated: CASSIDWLTEAFF.

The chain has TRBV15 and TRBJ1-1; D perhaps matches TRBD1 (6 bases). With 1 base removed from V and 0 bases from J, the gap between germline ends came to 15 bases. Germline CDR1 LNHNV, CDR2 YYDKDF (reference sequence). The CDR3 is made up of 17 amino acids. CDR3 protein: CATSRGGFDRMNTEAFF. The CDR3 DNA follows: TGTGCCACCAGCAGAGGGGGATTCGACAGGATGAACACTGAAGCTTTCTTT.